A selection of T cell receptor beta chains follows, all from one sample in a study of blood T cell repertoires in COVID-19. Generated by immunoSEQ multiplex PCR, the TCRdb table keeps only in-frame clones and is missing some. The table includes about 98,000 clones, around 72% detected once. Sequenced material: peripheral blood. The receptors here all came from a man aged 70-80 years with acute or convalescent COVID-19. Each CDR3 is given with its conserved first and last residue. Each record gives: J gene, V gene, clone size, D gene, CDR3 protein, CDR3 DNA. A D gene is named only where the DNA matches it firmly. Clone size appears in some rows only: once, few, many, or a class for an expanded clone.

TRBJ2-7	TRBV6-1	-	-	CASSEFGDGGPYEQYF	TGTGCCAGCAGTGAATTTGGAGACGGGGGACCTTACGAGCAGTACTTC
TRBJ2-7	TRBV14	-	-	CASSQHQGYEQYF	TGTGCCAGCAGCCAGCACCAGGGTTACGAGCAGTACTTC
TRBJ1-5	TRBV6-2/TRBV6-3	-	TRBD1	CASSTRDRGGGAQHF	TGTGCCAGCAGTACCCGGGACAGGGGAGGAGGAGCCCAGCATTTT
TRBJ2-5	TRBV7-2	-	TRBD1	CASSPDRVKETQYF	TGTGCCAGCAGCCCTGACAGGGTAAAAGAGACCCAGTACTTC
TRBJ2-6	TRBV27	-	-	CASSFAGSGANVLTF	TGTGCCAGCAGTTTCGCAGGGTCTGGGGCCAACGTCCTGACTTTC
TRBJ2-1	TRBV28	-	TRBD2	CASSGTGGKYNEQFF	TGTGCCAGCAGTGGCACGGGAGGGAAATACAATGAGCAGTTCTTC
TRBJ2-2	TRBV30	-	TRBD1	CAWSSIGTGNTGELFF	TGTGCCTGGAGTTCCATTGGGACAGGGAACACCGGGGAGCTGTTTTTT
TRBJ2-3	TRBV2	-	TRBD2	CASRTLTSGYTDTQYF	TGTGCCAGCAGAACCTTGACTAGCGGTTACACAGATACGCAGTATTTT
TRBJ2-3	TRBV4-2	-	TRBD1	CASSRDSATDTQYF	TGTGCCAGCAGTCGGGACAGCGCCACAGATACGCAGTATTTT
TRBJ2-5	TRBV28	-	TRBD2	CASSATSGRAGETQYF	TGTGCCAGCAGTGCGACTAGCGGGAGGGCCGGGGAGACCCAGTACTTC
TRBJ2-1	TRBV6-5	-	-	CASGRGVYNEQFF	TGTGCCAGCGGCAGGGGGGTCTACAATGAGCAGTTCTTC
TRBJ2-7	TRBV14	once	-	CASSLQGGEQYF	TGTGCCAGCAGCCTGCAGGGTGGCGAGCAGTACTTC
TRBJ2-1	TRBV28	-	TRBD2	CASRSGLAGVRNEQFF	TGTGCCAGCAGATCAGGACTAGCGGGAGTGAGAAATGAGCAGTTCTTC
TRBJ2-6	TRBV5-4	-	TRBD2	CASSPGTSRSGANVLTF	TGTGCCAGCAGTCCCGGGACTAGCCGCTCTGGGGCCAACGTCCTGACTTTC
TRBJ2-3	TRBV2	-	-	CASKEISSPISTDTQYF	TGTGCCAGCAAGGAGATTTCCAGCCCCATTAGCACAGATACGCAGTATTTT
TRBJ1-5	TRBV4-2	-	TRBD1	CASSQGDRGPWSNQPQHF	TGTGCCAGCAGCCAAGGGGACAGGGGTCCTTGGAGCAATCAGCCCCAGCATTTT
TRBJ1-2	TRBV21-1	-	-	CASSAVYGYTF	TGTGCCAGCAGCGCGGTTTATGGCTACACCTTC
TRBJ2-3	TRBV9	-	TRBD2	CASSTQAGVADTQYF	TGTGCCAGCAGCACCCAAGCGGGAGTAGCAGATACGCAGTATTTT
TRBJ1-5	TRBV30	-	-	CAWSLPLTGRVNQPQHF	TGTGCCTGGAGTTTGCCTCTTACAGGGCGGGTAAATCAGCCCCAGCATTTT
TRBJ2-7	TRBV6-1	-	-	CATHAGVGEQYF	TGTGCCACCCACGCAGGGGTCGGAGAGCAGTACTTC
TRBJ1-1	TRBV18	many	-	CASSPYGNTEAFF	TGTGCCAGCTCACCCTACGGGAACACTGAAGCTTTCTTT
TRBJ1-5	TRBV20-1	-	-	CSASPGRKQGNQPQHF	TGCAGTGCTAGTCCGGGACGTAAGCAGGGGAATCAGCCCCAGCATTTT
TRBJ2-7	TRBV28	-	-	CASSLQGLYEQYF	TGTGCCAGCAGTTTACAGGGCCTCTACGAGCAGTACTTC
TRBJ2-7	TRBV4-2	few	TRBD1	CASSQPIGTGGAEQYF	TGTGCCAGCAGCCAACCTATTGGGACAGGGGGCGCCGAGCAGTACTTC
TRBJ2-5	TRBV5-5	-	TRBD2	CASSSGLAGQETQYF	TGTGCCAGCAGCTCGGGACTAGCGGGGCAAGAGACCCAGTACTTC
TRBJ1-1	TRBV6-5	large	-	CASSYFGANTEAFF	TGTGCCAGCAGTTACTTTGGGGCAAACACTGAAGCTTTCTTT
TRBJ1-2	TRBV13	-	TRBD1	CASSFGQGLVGYTF	TGTGCCAGCAGCTTCGGACAGGGGCTCGTTGGCTACACCTTC
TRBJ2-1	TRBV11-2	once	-	CASSLGASNNWHEQFF	TGTGCCAGCAGCTTGGGCGCATCAAACAACTGGCATGAGCAGTTCTTC
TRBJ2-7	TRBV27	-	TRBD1	CASIMTGAAWEEQYF	TGTGCCAGCATTATGACAGGGGCGGCCTGGGAAGAGCAGTACTTC